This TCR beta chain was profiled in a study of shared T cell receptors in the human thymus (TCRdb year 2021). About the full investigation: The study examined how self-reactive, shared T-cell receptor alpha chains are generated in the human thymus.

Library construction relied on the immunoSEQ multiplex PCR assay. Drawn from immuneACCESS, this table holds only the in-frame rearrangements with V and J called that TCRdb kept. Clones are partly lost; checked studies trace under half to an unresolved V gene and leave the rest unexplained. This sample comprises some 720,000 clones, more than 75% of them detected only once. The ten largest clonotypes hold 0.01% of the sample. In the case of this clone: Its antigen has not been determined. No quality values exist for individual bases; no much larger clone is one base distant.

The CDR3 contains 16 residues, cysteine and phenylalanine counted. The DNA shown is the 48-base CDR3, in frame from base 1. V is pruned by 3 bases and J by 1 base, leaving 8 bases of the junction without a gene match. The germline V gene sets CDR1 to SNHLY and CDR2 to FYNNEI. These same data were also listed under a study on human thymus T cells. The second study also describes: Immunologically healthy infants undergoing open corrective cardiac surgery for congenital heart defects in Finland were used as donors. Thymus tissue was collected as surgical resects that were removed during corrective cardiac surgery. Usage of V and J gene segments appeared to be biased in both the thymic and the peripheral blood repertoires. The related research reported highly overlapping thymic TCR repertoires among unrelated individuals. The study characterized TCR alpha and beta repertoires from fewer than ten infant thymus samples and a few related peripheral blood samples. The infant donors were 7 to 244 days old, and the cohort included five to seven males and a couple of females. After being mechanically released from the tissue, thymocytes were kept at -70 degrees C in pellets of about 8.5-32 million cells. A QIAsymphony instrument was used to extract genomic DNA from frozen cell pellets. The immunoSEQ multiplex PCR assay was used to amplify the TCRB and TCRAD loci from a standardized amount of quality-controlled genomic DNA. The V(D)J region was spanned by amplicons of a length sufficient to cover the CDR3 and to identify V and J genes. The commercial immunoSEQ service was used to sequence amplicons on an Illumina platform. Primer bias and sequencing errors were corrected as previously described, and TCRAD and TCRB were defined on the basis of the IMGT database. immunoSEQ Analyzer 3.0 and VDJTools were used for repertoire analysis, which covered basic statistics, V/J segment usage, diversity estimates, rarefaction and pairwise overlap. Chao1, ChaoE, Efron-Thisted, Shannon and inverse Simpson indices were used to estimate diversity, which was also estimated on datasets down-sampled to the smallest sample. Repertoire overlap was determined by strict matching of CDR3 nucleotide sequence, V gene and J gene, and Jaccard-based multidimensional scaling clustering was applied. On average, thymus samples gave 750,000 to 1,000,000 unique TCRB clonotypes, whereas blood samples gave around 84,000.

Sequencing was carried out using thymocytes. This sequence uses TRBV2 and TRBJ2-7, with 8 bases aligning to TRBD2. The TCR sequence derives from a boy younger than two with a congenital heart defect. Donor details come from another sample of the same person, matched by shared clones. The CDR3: CASSDGGGNFSYEQYF. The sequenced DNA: TGTGCCAGCAGTGATGGCGGGGGGAATTTTTCCTACGAGCAGTACTTC.